This T cell receptor beta chain was sequenced in a study of cytomegalovirus exposure and HLA in healthy donors. Overall study: In an earlier analysis, some 110 million unique TCR beta sequences were found from about 190 million T cells.

This clone came up once. The CDR3 totals 15 residues. V was trimmed by 1 base and J by 2 bases, leaving 12 bases between them. Germline V gene sequence: CDR1 SGDLS, CDR2 YYNGEE. At collection, donors were nominally healthy, but unrecorded immune exposures were probable. This PCR relied on a set of 60 Vbeta primers and 13 Jbeta primers. The data were produced by immunoSEQ multiplex PCR, yet TCRdb's version contains in-frame clones alone and is incomplete. Here the sample spans approximately 200,000 clones, less than 85% being singletons. The chain combines TRBV9 with TRBJ1-1, with D uncertain. The source is a girl between 10 and 17 years old in good health and CMV-seropositive. Sequencing was performed on PBMCs. CDR3 sequence (DNA): TGTGCCAGCAGCGTATCGACAACCACTAACACTGAAGCTTTCTTT. Translation gives CASSVSTTTNTEAFF.